These T cell receptor beta chains were read from a single sample in a study of blood T cell repertoires in COVID-19. Data came from immunoSEQ multiplex PCR; TCRdb stores just in-frame clones and leaves some out. The profile shows just over 75,000 clones, around 84% of them singletons. Sequencing input: peripheral blood. These receptors all come from a man aged 50 to 60 with acute or convalescent COVID-19. The conserved cysteine and the conserved F or W are not part of the CDR3 here. For some rows the clone size is stated as once, few or many, or as a class when expanded; others skip it.

v_call clone_size cdr3_aa
TRBV11-3 - ASSGTSTDTQY
TRBV7-2 - ASSLNPGKETQY
TRBV10-1 - ASSEREGTDTQY
TRBV9 - ASSADPGQKF
TRBV24-1 - ATGQYTGELF
TRBV7-2 - ASSLVGSGHSNTGELF
TRBV3-1/TRBV3-2 - ASSQVAGESPLH
TRBV6-2/TRBV6-3 - ASSYDGGSGNTIY
TRBV28 - ASSLLTEGKNIQY
TRBV5-6 few ASSLMGGETQY
TRBV28 many ASSFGGVGSPLH
TRBV7-2 - ASSPTVNQPQH
TRBV7-9 - ASKGGQNVYNEQF
TRBV6-2/TRBV6-3 few ASSSPSGRAPDTQY
TRBV7-2 - ASSLGPGNTEAF
TRBV19 - ASEVANQPQH
TRBV27 once ASSLMPGSGNTIY
TRBV2 once ASSDRGYYGYT
TRBV18 - ASSPLTVGEQY
TRBV3-1/TRBV3-2 - ASSRDRRTYEQF
TRBV24-1 - ATSASLAGDSKGTDTQY
TRBV3-1/TRBV3-2 - ASSRAGGDNQPQH
TRBV4-1 - ASSPGIDTEAF
TRBV4-1 - ASSQDNREITKLF
TRBV21-1 - ASSAGDIATNEKLF
TRBV4-1 once ASSQARETLASQGAKNIQY
TRBV5-5 - ASSTTGGVWTEAF
TRBV3-1/TRBV3-2 - ASSGLGVGGEQF
TRBV4-3 - ASSQDRTSGGADEQF
TRBV5-6 many ASSRGQGNYNEQF
TRBV24-1 - ATSDTRTAYNEQF
TRBV18 - ASSPIGGETQY
TRBV28 - ASRGGGSSGANVLT
TRBV11-2 - ASRGGGRQPETQY
TRBV5-1 - ASSLVGSGSGEQY
TRBV10-3 - AISATGRREAF
TRBV19 - ASSIGTSGMNEQF
TRBV4-3 once ASSQGGGLQETQY
TRBV11-2 - ASSSSGPGELF
TRBV12-3/TRBV12-4 - ASIDRVGGYT
TRBV18 - ASSPGLAETQY
TRBV12-5 once ASAISGSSYEQY
TRBV5-1 - ASSLGQAGELF
TRBV9 few ASSAGDREKLF
TRBV18 - ASSPTAGTRLGNTIY
TRBV28 - ASSLANYGYT
TRBV4-1 - ASSQVTAKETQY
TRBV6-5 once ASIQGPYYEQY
TRBV7-2 - ASSLGGGPWEQY
TRBV5-1 - ASSVERGPTYEQY
TRBV28 - ASSSPPQGNEQF
TRBV19 medium-sized ASSIGPTGLRGYT